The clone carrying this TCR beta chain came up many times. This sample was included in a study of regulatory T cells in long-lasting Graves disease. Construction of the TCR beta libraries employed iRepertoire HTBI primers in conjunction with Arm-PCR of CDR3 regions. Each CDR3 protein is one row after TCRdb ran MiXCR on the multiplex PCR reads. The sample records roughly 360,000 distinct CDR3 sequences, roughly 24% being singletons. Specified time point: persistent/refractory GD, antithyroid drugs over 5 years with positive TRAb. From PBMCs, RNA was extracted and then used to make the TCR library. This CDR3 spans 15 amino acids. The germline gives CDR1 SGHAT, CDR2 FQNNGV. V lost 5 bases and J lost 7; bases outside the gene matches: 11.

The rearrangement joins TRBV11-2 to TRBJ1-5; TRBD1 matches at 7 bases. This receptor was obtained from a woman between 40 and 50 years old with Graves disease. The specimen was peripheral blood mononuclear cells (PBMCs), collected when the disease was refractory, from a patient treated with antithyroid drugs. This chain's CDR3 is CASSPLTGSRQPQHF. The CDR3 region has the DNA TGTGCCAGCAGCCCCCTGACAGGGTCGAGACAGCCCCAGCATTTT.